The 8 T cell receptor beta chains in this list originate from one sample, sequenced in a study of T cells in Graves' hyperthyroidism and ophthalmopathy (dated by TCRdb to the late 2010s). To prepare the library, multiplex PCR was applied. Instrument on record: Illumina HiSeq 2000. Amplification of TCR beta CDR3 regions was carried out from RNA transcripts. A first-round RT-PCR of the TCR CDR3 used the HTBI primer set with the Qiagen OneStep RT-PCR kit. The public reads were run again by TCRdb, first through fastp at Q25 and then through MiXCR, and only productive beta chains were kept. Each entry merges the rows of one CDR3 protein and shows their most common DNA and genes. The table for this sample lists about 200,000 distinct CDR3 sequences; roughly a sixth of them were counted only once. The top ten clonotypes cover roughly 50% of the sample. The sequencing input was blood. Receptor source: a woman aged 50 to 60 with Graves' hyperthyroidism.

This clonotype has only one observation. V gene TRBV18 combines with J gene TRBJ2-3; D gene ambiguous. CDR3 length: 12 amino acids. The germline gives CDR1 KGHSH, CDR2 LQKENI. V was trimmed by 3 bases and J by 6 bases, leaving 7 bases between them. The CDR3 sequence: CASSPEMDTQYF. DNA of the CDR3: TGTGCCAGCTCACCGGAGATGGATACGCAGTATTTT.

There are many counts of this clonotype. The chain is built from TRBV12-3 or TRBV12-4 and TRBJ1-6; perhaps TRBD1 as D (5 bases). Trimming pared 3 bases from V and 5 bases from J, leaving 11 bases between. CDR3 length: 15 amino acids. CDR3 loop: CASSFGGLNNSPLHF. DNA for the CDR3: TGTGCCAGCAGTTTCGGGGGACTCAATAATTCACCCCTCCACTTT.

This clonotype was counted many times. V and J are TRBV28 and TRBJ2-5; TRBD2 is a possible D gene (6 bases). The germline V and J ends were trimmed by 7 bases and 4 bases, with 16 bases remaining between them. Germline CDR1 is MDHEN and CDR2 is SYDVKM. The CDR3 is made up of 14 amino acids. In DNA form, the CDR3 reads TGTGCCAGCAACAGTGTGCGGGAAGTAGAGACCCAGTACTTC. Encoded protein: CASNSVREVETQYF.

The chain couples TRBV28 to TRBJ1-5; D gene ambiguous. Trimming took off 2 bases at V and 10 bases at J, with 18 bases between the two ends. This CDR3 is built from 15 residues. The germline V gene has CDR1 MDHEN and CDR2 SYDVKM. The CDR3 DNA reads TGTGCCAGCAGTTTAATGAGGGCCACGATCAATCCCCAGCATTTT. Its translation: CASSLMRATINPQHF. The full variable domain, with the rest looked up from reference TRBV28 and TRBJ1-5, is DVKVTQSSRYLVKRTGEKVFLECVQDMDHENMFWYRQDPGLGLRLIYFSYDVKMKEKGDIPEGYSVSREKKERFSLILESASTNQTSMYLCASSLMRATINPQHFGDGTRLSIL.

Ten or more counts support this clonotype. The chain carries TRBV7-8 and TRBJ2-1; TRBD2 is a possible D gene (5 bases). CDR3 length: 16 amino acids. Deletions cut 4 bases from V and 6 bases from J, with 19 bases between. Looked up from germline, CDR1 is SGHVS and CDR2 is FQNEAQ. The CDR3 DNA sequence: TGTGCCAGCAGCTATCCGAAGCGGCAGTATGCCAATGAGCAGTTCTTC. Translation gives CASSYPKRQYANEQFF.

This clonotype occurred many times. The CDR3 sequence: CASSPESSGFYEQYF. CDR3 sequence (DNA): TGTGCCAGCTCACCAGAGTCTAGCGGGTTCTACGAGCAGTACTTC. The chain joins TRBV18 to TRBJ2-7, with 8 bases that match TRBD2. The CDR3 runs to 15 residues. The V gene's germline CDR1 is KGHSH and CDR2 LQKENI. V was pared by 2 bases and J by 3 bases, with 6 bases of the junction left unmatched.

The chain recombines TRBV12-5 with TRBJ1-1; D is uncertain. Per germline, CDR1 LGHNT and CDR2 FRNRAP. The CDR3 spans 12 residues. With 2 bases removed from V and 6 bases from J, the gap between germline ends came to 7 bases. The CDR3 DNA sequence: TGTGCTAGTGGTTTGTTGATGTCTGAAGCTTTCTTT. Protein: CASGLLMSEAFF.

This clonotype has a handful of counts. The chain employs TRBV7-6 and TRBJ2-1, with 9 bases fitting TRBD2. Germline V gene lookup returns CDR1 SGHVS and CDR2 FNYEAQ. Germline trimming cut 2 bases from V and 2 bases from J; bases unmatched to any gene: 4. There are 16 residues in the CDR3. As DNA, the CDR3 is TGTGCCAGCAGCTTAAGAGGACTAGCGCCCTACAATGAGCAGTTCTTC. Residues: CASSLRGLAPYNEQFF.